Each of the 14 T cell receptor beta chains below was sequenced from the same sample in a study of shared clonotypes between healthy human individuals. The data were produced by immunoSEQ multiplex PCR, yet TCRdb's version contains in-frame clones alone and is incomplete. The sample lists around 1.5 million clones, 95% to 99% occurring once. Sequencing input: naive CD4+ T cells sorted from blood. Subset denoted: CD45RA+ positively selected. The receptors here all came from a man aged 25-40 years in good health.

The chain has TRBV15 and TRBJ2-1; TRBD2 aligns across 8 bases. Unmatched junction bases numbered 10, after V lost 0 bases and J lost 9 bases. Germline assignment: CDR1 LNHNV and CDR2 YYDKDF (reference sequence). The CDR3 is 16 residues long. CDR3 protein: CATSREIQREWAEQFF. Written as DNA, the CDR3 is TGTGCCACCAGCAGAGAGATCCAGCGGGAGTGGGCTGAGCAGTTCTTC.

The V gene is TRBV5-1, the J gene TRBJ2-1, with D hard to call. The germline V gene encodes CDR1 SGHRS and CDR2 YFSETQ. The CDR3 loop spans 16 amino acids. Trimming shortened V by 0 bases and J by 4 bases, and 14 bases separated the two germline ends. The CDR3 here is CASSLALGVGYNEQFF. The CDR3 region has the DNA TGCGCCAGCAGCTTGGCCCTAGGAGTGGGGTACAATGAGCAGTTCTTC.

The table lists this clone with a count of one. This chain links TRBV29-1 with TRBJ2-1; 7 nucleotides match TRBD2. Germline loops: CDR1 SQVTM, CDR2 ANQGSEA. CDR3 length equals 14 residues. The J segment lost 0 bases and the V segment lost 6 bases, leaving 5 bases of the junction unmatched. CDR3 in amino acids: CSVTLAASYNEQFF. The CDR3 DNA reads as TGCAGCGTGACCCTAGCGGCCTCCTACAATGAGCAGTTCTTC.

V gene TRBV27 combines with J gene TRBJ1-5; D gene ambiguous. Germline CDR1 reads MNHEY; CDR2 reads SMNVEV (reference sequence). Trimming took 0 bases from V and 4 from J, leaving 10 bases between them. CDR3 length: 15 amino acids. DNA for the CDR3: TGTGCCAGCAGTTTATCGGCAGGAACTAATCAGCCCCAGCATTTT. Translated: CASSLSAGTNQPQHF.

The V and J genes are TRBV29-1 and TRBJ2-3; no reliable D call. Trimming stripped 4 bases from V and 0 bases from J, with 8 bases between. Germline V CDR1 and CDR2: SQVTM, ANQGSEA. CDR3 size: 13 residues. CDR3 nucleotide sequence: TGCAGCGTTGCCCATGACAGCACAGATACGCAGTATTTT. It is translated as CSVAHDSTDTQYF.

The rearrangement joins TRBV14 to TRBJ2-4; tentative D call: TRBD2 (5 bases). V was clipped by 0 bases and J by 9 bases, with 15 bases between them. Germline CDR1 SGHDN, CDR2 FVKESK. The CDR3 length is 15 residues. CDR3 nucleotides: TGTGCCAGCAGCCAAGAAGAGAGGACTTCAGGCATTCAGTACTTC. Protein sequence: CASSQEERTSGIQYF.

CDR3 loop: CASKPFEAGELFF. In nucleotides, the CDR3 is TGTGCCAGCAAGCCCTTTGAAGCCGGGGAGCTGTTTTTT. The chain links TRBV6-6 to TRBJ2-2; D unclear. V was pared by 7 bases and J by 6 bases, with 12 bases between. CDR3 length: 13 amino acids. The germline V gene encodes CDR1 MNHNY and CDR2 SVGAGI (reference sequence).

The chain has TRBV7-9 and TRBJ2-7; TRBD2 agrees at 8 bases. Germline V gives CDR1 SEHNR, CDR2 FQNEAQ (reference sequence). V lost 7 bases and J lost 3; bases outside the gene matches: 14. The CDR3 runs to 16 residues. CDR3 sequence: CASIMGRGGRHYEQYF. As DNA, the CDR3 is TGTGCCAGCATCATGGGTAGGGGCGGGAGGCACTACGAGCAGTACTTC.

This clone was seen only once. This sequence joins TRBV9 and TRBJ1-1; TRBD1 might be the D (5 bases). This CDR3 contains 14 residues. Trimming pared 2 bases from V and 5 bases from J, leaving 13 bases between. From germline, CDR1 is SGDLS and CDR2 YYNGEE. Here the CDR3 reads CASSVWGERTEAFF. DNA for the CDR3: TGTGCCAGCAGCGTTTGGGGGGAGAGGACTGAAGCTTTCTTT.

The CDR3 coding sequence is TGCGCCAGCAGCTTGGAAGACATACGCACAGATACGCAGTATTTT. Amino acids: CASSLEDIRTDTQYF. The chain links TRBV5-1 to TRBJ2-3; D is ambiguous. CDR3 length: 15 amino acids. The germline V and J ends were trimmed by 0 bases and 1 base, with 9 bases remaining between them. Germline assignment: CDR1 SGHRS and CDR2 YFSETQ.

This sequence joins TRBV5-1 and TRBJ2-1; 7 nucleotides align to TRBD2. With V trimmed by 1 base and J by 9 bases, 10 bases remained unmatched. The CDR3 is 15 residues long. From germline, CDR1 is SGHRS and CDR2 YFSETQ. CDR3: CASSLNGLGFSEQFF. The CDR3 DNA follows: TGCGCCAGCAGCTTGAACGGACTAGGGTTCAGTGAGCAGTTCTTC. The variable domain in full, with the rest retrieved from reference TRBV5-1 and TRBJ2-1, is KAGVTQTPRYLIKTRGQQVTLSCSPISGHRSVSWYQQTPGQGLQFLFEYFSETQRNKGNFPGRFSGRQFSNSRSEMNVSTLELGDSALYLCASSLNGLGFSEQFFGPGTRLTVL.

The J gene is TRBJ2-3, the V gene TRBV6-1, with D uncertain. V lost 1 base and J 2 bases, leaving 1 base between the germline ends. The germline CDR1 and CDR2 sequences are MNHNS and SASEGT. This CDR3 contains 12 residues. The CDR3 sequence is CASSEVTDTQYF. The CDR3 bases are TGTGCCAGCAGTGAAGTCACAGATACGCAGTATTTT.

This chain links TRBV20-1 with TRBJ2-1; 8 positions agree with TRBD1. CDR1 is DFQATT and CDR2 is SNEGSKA in the germline V gene (reference sequence). CDR3 length: 11 residues. In DNA, the CDR3 is TGCAGCCGGACAGGGCCCGGTGAGCAGTTCTTC. Its protein is CSRTGPGEQFF.

The gene calls are TRBV4-1 and TRBJ2-7; TRBD2 agrees at 14 bases. Germline loops: CDR1 MGHRA, CDR2 YSYEKL. This CDR3 region has 18 residues. The ends lost 1 base at V and 5 bases at J; junction bases unmatched: 10. The CDR3 DNA is TGCGCCAGCAGCCAAGGACTAGCGGGAGGGCCTTTGTACAACGAGCAGTACTTC. Amino acid sequence: CASSQGLAGGPLYNEQYF.